This T cell receptor (beta chain) is drawn from a study of cytomegalovirus exposure and HLA in healthy donors. Libraries were prepared by immunoSEQ multiplex PCR; TCRdb keeps only in-frame clonotypes and omits some of them. In the table there are some 74,000 clones, approximately 94% of which are singletons. This clone was counted between two and nine times. This CDR3 has 16 residues. V dropped 5 bases and J dropped 0 bases, with 15 bases sitting between them. Per germline, CDR1 MDHEN and CDR2 SYDVKM. This TCR was recovered from a woman aged 25 to 39 in good health and CMV-seronegative. The material sequenced was PBMCs. The chain combines TRBV28 with TRBJ2-3; D is perhaps TRBD2 (5 bases). In nucleotides, the CDR3 is TGTGCCAGCAGTCCCCTGAAGCGGTCTAGCACAGATACGCAGTATTTT. Protein sequence: CASSPLKRSSTDTQYF. The full variable domain, rest sourced from reference TRBV28 and TRBJ2-3, is DVKVTQSSRYLVKRTGEKVFLECVQDMDHENMFWYRQDPGLGLRLIYFSYDVKMKEKGDIPEGYSVSREKKERFSLILESASTNQTSMYLCASSPLKRSSTDTQYFGPGTRLTVL.